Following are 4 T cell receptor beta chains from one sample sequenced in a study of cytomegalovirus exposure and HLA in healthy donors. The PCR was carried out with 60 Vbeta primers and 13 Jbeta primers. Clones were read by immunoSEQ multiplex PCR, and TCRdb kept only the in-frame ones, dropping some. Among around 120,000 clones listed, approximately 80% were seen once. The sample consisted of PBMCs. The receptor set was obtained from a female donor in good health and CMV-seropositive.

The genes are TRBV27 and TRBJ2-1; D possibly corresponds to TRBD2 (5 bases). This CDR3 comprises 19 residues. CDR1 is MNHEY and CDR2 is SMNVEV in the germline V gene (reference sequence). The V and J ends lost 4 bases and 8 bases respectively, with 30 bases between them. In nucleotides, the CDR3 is TGTGCCAGCAGTTCATCTTCCCCTTTCAATAGCGCGGCCCGGGATGAGCAGTTCTTC. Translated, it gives CASSSSSPFNSAARDEQFF.

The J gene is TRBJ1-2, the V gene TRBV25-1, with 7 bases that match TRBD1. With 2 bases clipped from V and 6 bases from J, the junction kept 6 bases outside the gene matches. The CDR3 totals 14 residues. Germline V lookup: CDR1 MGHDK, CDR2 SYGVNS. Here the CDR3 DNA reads TGTGCCAGCAGTGAAATAGGGGGCCTAAATGGCTACACCTTC. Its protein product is CASSEIGGLNGYTF.

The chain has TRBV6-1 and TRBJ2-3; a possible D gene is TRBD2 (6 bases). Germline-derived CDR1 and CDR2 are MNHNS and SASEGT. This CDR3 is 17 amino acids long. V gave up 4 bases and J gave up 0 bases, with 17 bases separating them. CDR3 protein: CASSARGTSVSTDTQYF. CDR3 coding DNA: TGTGCCAGCAGTGCACGGGGGACCTCGGTGAGCACAGATACGCAGTATTTT.

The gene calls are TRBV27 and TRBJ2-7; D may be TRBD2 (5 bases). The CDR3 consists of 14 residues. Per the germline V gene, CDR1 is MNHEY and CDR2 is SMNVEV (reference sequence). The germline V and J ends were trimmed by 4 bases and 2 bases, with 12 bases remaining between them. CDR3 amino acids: CASSSRTPPYEQYF. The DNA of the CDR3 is TGTGCCAGCAGTTCCAGGACTCCTCCCTACGAGCAGTACTTC.